This entry is about one T cell receptor (beta chain). This sample is part of a study of CD8 T cells in Susac syndrome. Peripheral blood CD8+ and CD4+ T cells were profiled by TCR beta sequencing. Healthy donors, matched for age and sex, constituted the control group. Negative isolation yielded the CD8+ and CD4+ T cells, while FACS enriched the TEMRA cells. RNA totalling 0.5 to 1 ug underwent reverse transcription with random hexamers. TCR beta CDR3 was amplified by immunoSEQ covering 54 Vbeta and 13 Jbeta. TCRdb used MiXCR to reprocess the immunoSEQ multiplex PCR reads, holding one entry per CDR3 protein. The sample yields roughly 160,000 distinct CDR3 sequences, about 95% seen once. This CDR3 contains 13 residues. CDR1 SQVTM and CDR2 ANQGSEA come from the germline V gene. Between the trimmed V and J ends, which lost 4 bases and 4 bases, there was a span of 13 bases.

The sequenced material came from CD4+ T cells from PBMCs. The V and J genes are TRBV29-1 and TRBJ1-2; possible D gene TRBD1, 6 bases. The clonotype was recovered from a human donor in good health. The CDR3 DNA follows: TGCAGCGTTGGGACAGCAATTAGCTATGGCTACACCTTC. This translates into CSVGTAISYGYTF.